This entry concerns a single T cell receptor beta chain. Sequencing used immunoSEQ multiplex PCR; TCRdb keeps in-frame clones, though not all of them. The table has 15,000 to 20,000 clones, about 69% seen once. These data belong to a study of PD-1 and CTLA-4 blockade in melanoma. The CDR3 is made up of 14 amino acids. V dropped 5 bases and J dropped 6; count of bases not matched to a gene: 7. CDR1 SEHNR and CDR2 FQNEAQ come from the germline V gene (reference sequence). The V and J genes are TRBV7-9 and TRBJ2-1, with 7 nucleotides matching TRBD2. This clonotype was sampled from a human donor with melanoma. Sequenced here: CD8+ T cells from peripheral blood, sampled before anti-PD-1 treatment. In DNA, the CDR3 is TGTGCCAGCAGCCCCCAAGGACTAGTCAATGAGCAGTTCTTC. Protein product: CASSPQGLVNEQFF. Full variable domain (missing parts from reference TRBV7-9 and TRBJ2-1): DTGVSQNPRHKITKRGQNVTFRCDPISEHNRLYWYRQTLGQGPEFLTYFQNEAQLEKSRLLSDRFSAERPKGSFSTLEIQRTEQGDSAMYLCASSPQGLVNEQFFGPGTRLTVL.